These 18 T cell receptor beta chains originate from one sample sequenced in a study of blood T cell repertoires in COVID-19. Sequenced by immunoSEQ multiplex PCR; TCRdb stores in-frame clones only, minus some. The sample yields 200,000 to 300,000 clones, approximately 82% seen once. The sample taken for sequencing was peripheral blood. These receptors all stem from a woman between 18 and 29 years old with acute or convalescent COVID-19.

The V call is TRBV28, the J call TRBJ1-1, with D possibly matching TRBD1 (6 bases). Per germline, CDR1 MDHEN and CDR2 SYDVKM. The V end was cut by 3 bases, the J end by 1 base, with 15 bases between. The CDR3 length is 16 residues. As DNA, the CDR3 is TGTGCCAGCAGTTTTCCCCCGGGACAAGCGAACACTGAAGCTTTCTTT. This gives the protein CASSFPPGQANTEAFF.

DNA of the CDR3: TGTGCCAGCAGTTACCTTACAGGGAACACTGAAGCTTTCTTT. Protein sequence: CASSYLTGNTEAFF. The chain combines TRBV6-5 with TRBJ1-1; D perhaps matches TRBD1 (5 bases). CDR3 size: 14 residues. In germline, CDR1 is MNHEY, CDR2 SVGAGI. V lost 2 bases, J lost 1 base, and 8 bases lay in between.

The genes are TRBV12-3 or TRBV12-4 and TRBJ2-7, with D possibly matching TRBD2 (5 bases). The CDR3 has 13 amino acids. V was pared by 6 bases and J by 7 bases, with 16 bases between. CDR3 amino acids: CASSRGDPEEQYF. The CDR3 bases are TGTGCCAGCAGCCGGGGAGACCCAGAAGAGCAGTACTTC.

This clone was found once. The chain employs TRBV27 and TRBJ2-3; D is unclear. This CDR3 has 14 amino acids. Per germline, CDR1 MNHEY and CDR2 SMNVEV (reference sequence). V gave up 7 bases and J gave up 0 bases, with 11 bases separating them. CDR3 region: CASTPLGSTDTQYF. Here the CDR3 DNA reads TGTGCCAGCACCCCTTTGGGCAGCACAGATACGCAGTATTTT.

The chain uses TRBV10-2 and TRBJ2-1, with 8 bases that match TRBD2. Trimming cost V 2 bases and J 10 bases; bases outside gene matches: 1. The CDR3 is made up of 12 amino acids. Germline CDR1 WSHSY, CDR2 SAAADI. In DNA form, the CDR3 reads TGCGCCAGCAGTGAGGTAGCGGGAGAGCAGTTCTTC. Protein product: CASSEVAGEQFF.

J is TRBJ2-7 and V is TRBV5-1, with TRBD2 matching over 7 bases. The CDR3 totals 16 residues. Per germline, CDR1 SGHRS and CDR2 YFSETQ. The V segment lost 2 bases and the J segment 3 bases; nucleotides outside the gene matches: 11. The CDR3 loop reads CASSFSASGRNYEQYF. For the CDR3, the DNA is TGCGCCAGCAGCTTCTCAGCTAGCGGTCGTAACTACGAGCAGTACTTC.

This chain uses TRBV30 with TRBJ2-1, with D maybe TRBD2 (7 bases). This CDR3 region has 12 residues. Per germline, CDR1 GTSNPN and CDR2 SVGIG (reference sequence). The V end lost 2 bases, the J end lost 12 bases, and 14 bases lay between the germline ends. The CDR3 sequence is CAWSTRGGAQFF. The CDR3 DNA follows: TGTGCCTGGAGTACCAGAGGGGGGGCGCAGTTCTTC.

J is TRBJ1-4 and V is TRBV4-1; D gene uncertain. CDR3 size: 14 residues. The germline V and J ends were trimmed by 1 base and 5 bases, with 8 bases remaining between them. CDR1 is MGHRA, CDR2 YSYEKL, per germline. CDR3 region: CASSQGRGNEKLFF. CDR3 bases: TGCGCCAGCAGCCAAGGTCGAGGGAATGAAAAACTGTTTTTT.

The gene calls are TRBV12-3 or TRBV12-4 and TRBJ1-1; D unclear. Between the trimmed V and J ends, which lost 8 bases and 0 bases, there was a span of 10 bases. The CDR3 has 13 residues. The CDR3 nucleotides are TGTGCCAGCTGCAACTTCTTGAACACTGAAGCTTTCTTT. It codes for CASCNFLNTEAFF.

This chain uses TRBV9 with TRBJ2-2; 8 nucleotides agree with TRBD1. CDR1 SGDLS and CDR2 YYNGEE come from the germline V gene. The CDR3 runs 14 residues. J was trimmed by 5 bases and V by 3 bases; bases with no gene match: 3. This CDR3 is CASSATGGTGELFF. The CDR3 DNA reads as TGTGCCAGCAGCGCCACAGGGGGAACCGGGGAGCTGTTTTTT.

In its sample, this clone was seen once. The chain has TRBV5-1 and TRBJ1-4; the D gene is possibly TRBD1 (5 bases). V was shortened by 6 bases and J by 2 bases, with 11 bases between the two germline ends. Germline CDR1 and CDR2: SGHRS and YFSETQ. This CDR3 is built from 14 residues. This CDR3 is CASTREGTNEKLFF. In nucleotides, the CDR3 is TGCGCCAGCACCAGGGAGGGCACTAATGAAAAACTGTTTTTT.

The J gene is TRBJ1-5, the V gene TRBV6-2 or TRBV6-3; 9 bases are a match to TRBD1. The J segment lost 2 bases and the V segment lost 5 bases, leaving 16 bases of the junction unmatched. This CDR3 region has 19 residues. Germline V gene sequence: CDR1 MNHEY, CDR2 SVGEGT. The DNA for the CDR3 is TGTGCCAGCAGTCCACGCTCCGGGACAGGGTCTAAGGGCAATCAGCCCCAGCATTTT. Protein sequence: CASSPRSGTGSKGNQPQHF.

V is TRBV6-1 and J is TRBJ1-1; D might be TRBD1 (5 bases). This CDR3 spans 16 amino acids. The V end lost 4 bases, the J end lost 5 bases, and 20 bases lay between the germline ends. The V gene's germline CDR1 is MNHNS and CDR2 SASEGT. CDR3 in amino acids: CASSGTGRQGRTEAFF. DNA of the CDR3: TGTGCCAGCAGTGGAACTGGGAGGCAGGGAAGGACTGAAGCTTTCTTT.

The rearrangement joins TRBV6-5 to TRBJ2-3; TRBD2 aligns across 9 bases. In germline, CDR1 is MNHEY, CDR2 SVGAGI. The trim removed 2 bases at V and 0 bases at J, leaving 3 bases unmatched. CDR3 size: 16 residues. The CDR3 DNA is TGTGCCAGCAGTTACGGGCTAGCGGGGAGCACAGATACGCAGTATTTT. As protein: CASSYGLAGSTDTQYF.

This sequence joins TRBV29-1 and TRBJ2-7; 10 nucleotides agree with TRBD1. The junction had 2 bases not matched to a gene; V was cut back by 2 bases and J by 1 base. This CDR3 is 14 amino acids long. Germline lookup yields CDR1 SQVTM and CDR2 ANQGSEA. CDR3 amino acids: CSVELGQGSYEQYF. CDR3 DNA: TGCAGCGTTGAACTGGGACAGGGGTCCTACGAGCAGTACTTC.

The CDR3 DNA reads as TGTGCCAGCAGCCCGGGCAGCGGCCAAGAGACCCAGTACTTC. This gives the protein CASSPGSGQETQYF. This sequence joins TRBV6-4 and TRBJ2-5; TRBD2 is a possible D gene (5 bases). This CDR3 is built from 14 residues. Germline-derived CDR1 and CDR2 are MRHNA and SNTAGT. The ends were cut back, 6 bases at V and 1 base at J, with 12 bases in the middle.

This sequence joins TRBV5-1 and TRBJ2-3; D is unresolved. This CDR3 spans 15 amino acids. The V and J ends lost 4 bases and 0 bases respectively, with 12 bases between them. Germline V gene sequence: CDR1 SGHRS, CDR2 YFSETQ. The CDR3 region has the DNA TGCGCCAGCAGCCCACTGCGAGAGAGCACAGATACGCAGTATTTT. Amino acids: CASSPLRESTDTQYF.

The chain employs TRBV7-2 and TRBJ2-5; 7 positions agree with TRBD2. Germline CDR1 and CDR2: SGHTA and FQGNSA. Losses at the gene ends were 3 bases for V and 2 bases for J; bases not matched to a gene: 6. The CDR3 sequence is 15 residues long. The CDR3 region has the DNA TGTGCCAGCAGCTTGGACGGGGGGTTACAAGAGACCCAGTACTTC. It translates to CASSLDGGLQETQYF.